This T cell receptor (beta chain) comes out of a study of blood T cell repertoires in COVID-19. The CDR3 totals 15 residues. The V gene end was trimmed by 2 bases and the J gene end by 4 bases; junction bases not matched to a gene: 8. Germline lookup yields CDR1 SGHNT and CDR2 YYREEE (reference sequence). Method: immunoSEQ multiplex PCR; TCRdb's copy keeps in-frame clones and lacks some. The table records about 250,000 clones, more than 80% of them present only once. This TCR derives from a human donor in a cohort sampled during active COVID-19. Source material: peripheral blood. The rearrangement links TRBV5-4 to TRBJ1-1; 7 bases match TRBD1. CDR3 coding DNA: TGTGCCAGCAGCTTCGAACAGGGGCGGGGCACTGAAGCTTTCTTT. This encodes CASSFEQGRGTEAFF.